These 20 T cell receptor beta chains share one sample of origin, sequenced in a study of siplizumab effects on memory and regulatory T cells. Libraries were prepared by immunoSEQ multiplex PCR; TCRdb keeps only in-frame clonotypes and omits some of them. Of 100,000 or so clones listed, roughly nine tenths are singletons. The sequenced sample consisted of CD4+ T cells sorted from blood. These receptors all come from a human donor in good health.

The chain links TRBV4-2 to TRBJ2-2; perhaps TRBD2 as D (6 bases). Germline CDR1 and CDR2: LGHNA and YNFKEQ. V was clipped by 0 bases and J by 3 bases, with 14 bases between them. The CDR3 loop spans 17 amino acids. The CDR3 loop reads CASSQDRAGTDTGELFF. CDR3 in DNA: TGTGCCAGCAGCCAAGATAGGGCGGGAACTGACACCGGGGAGCTGTTTTTT.

The chain carries TRBV25-1 and TRBJ2-3; D is undetermined. V lost 4 bases and J lost 2, with 7 bases in between. This CDR3 is 13 amino acids long. Germline V gene sequence: CDR1 MGHDK, CDR2 SYGVNS. The CDR3 region has the DNA TGTGCCAGCAGTGTCCAGTTCACAGATACGCAGTATTTT. This codes for CASSVQFTDTQYF.

This chain uses TRBV5-4 with TRBJ2-7; 9 nucleotides agree with TRBD1. V gave up 3 bases and J gave up 4 bases; unmatched junction bases: 14. This CDR3 contains 17 residues. CDR1 and CDR2 from the germline V gene are SGHNT and YYREEE (reference sequence). The CDR3 spells CASSSGQGPGWNYEQYF. The CDR3 nucleotides are TGTGCCAGCAGCTCGGGACAGGGACCGGGATGGAATTACGAGCAGTACTTC.

V is TRBV6-1 and J is TRBJ2-7; 10 nucleotides match TRBD2. The CDR3 has 15 residues. Germline V gene lookup returns CDR1 MNHNS and CDR2 SASEGT. Trimming at V came to 4 bases and at J to 3 bases, leaving 6 bases not matched to a gene. The CDR3 DNA follows: TGTGCCAGCAGTGCGAGGCTAGCGGGAGACTACGAGCAGTACTTC. Translated: CASSARLAGDYEQYF.

The chain joins TRBV9 to TRBJ2-1; no clear D. CDR1 and CDR2 from the germline V gene are SGDLS and YYNGEE. The CDR3 contains 15 residues. The V gene lost 4 bases and the J gene lost 0 bases, with 11 bases spanning the gap. The CDR3: CASSLTVGSYNEQFF. The CDR3 nucleotides read TGTGCCAGCAGCCTAACAGTCGGCTCCTACAATGAGCAGTTCTTC.

The rearrangement links TRBV5-1 to TRBJ1-3; D gene ambiguous. The germline V gene has CDR1 SGHRS and CDR2 YFSETQ. Trimming took 0 bases from V and 0 from J, leaving 10 bases between them. This CDR3 region has 16 residues. The CDR3: CASSLAALSSGNTIYF. CDR3 in DNA: TGCGCCAGCAGCTTGGCCGCTCTGAGCTCTGGAAACACCATATATTTT.

This rearrangement joins TRBV18 to TRBJ2-5; 10 nucleotides align to TRBD1. After removal of 8 bases from V and 7 bases from J, the junction contained 10 bases not matched to a gene. The germline CDR1 and CDR2 sequences are KGHSH and LQKENI. This CDR3 has 14 amino acids. CDR3 in DNA: TGTGCCAGCGCAACCGGGACAGGGGAAGGGACCCAGTACTTC. Its translation is CASATGTGEGTQYF.

The rearrangement links TRBV28 to TRBJ1-1; perhaps TRBD1 as D (5 bases). The V end lost 7 bases, the J end lost 2 bases, and 14 bases lay between the germline ends. The length of the CDR3 is 14 residues. Germline V gene lookup returns CDR1 MDHEN and CDR2 SYDVKM. CDR3 sequence reads: CASNGAGLNTEAFF. The CDR3 DNA is TGTGCCAGCAACGGAGCGGGACTTAACACTGAAGCTTTCTTT.

V gene TRBV6-1 combines with J gene TRBJ1-3; no clear D gene. V lost 2 bases and J 3 bases, leaving 14 bases between the germline ends. Germline-derived CDR1 and CDR2 are MNHNS and SASEGT. CDR3 length equals 16 residues. CDR3 region: CASSEWNRHSGNTIYF. In DNA, the CDR3 is TGTGCCAGCAGTGAATGGAATAGACATAGTGGAAACACCATATATTTT.

The chain is built from TRBV19 and TRBJ1-2; 8 bases are a match to TRBD1. V was pared by 7 bases and J by 8 bases, with 9 bases of the junction left unmatched. The CDR3 is 13 residues long. CDR1 and CDR2 from the germline V gene are LNHDA and SQIVND (reference sequence). The CDR3 DNA reads TGTGCCAGTACCCGGACAGGGTGGGTAGGCTACACCTTC. Its protein is CASTRTGWVGYTF. The full variable domain, with the rest looked up from reference TRBV19 and TRBJ1-2, is DGGITQSPKYLFRKEGQNVTLSCEQNLNHDAMYWYRQDPGQGLRLIYYSQIVNDFQKGDIAEGYSVSREKKESFPLTVTSAQKNPTAFYLCASTRTGWVGYTFGSGTRLTVV.

The gene calls are TRBV9 and TRBJ1-2; 7 bases align to TRBD1. The CDR3 loop spans 12 amino acids. V was pared by 8 bases and J by 3 bases, with 4 bases of the junction left unmatched. Germline CDR1 is SGDLS and CDR2 is YYNGEE. CDR3 coding DNA: TGTGCCAGGACAGGGAAGGACTATGGCTACACCTTC. Translating it yields CARTGKDYGYTF. Drawing the rest from reference TRBV9 and TRBJ1-2, the complete variable domain is DSGVTQTPKHLITATGQRVTLRCSPRSGDLSVYWYQQSLDQGLQFLIQYYNGEERAKGNILERFSAQQFPDLHSELNLSSLELGDSALYFCARTGKDYGYTFGSGTRLTVV.

The rearrangement uses TRBV18 and TRBJ2-7; D may be TRBD1 (6 bases). Germline V gene lookup returns CDR1 KGHSH and CDR2 LQKENI. The CDR3 is made up of 13 amino acids. Between the trimmed V and J ends, which lost 3 bases and 3 bases, there was a span of 9 bases. In nucleotides, the CDR3 is TGTGCCAGCTCACCCTCGGACAGCTACGAGCAGTACTTC. Its translation: CASSPSDSYEQYF. The whole variable domain, remainder taken from reference TRBV18 and TRBJ2-7, is NAGVMQNPRHLVRRRGQEARLRCSPMKGHSHVYWYRQLPEEGLKFMVYLQKENIIDESGMPKERFSAEFPKEGPSILRIQQVVRGDSAAYFCASSPSDSYEQYFGPGTRLTVT.

The J gene is TRBJ2-7, the V gene TRBV18; D possibly corresponds to TRBD1 (5 bases). From germline, CDR1 is KGHSH and CDR2 LQKENI. The V end lost 1 base, the J end lost 0 bases, and 13 bases lay between the germline ends. The CDR3 loop spans 16 amino acids. As DNA, the CDR3 is TGTGCCAGCTCACCACTGGCAGGGATCAGCTCCTACGAGCAGTACTTC. Protein: CASSPLAGISSYEQYF.

CDR3 sequence: CASSLGGPLSYNEQFF. Here the CDR3 DNA reads TGCGCCAGCAGCTTGGGCGGACCGCTCTCCTACAATGAGCAGTTCTTC. The chain combines TRBV5-1 with TRBJ2-1; the D is unclear. Germline CDR1 and CDR2: SGHRS and YFSETQ. The ends were cut back, 0 bases at V and 0 bases at J, with 10 bases in the middle. This CDR3 contains 16 residues.

V is TRBV27 and J is TRBJ2-3; 10 nucleotides align to TRBD2. Germline CDR1 and CDR2: MNHEY and SMNVEV (reference sequence). This CDR3 is 19 amino acids long. J gave up 1 base and V 1 base, and 11 bases lay outside the gene matches. CDR3 coding DNA: TGTGCCAGCAGTTTATTTGTAGCGGGAGGAATTCCCCGCACAGATACGCAGTATTTT. Its translation: CASSLFVAGGIPRTDTQYF.

The chain has TRBV11-2 and TRBJ2-7, with D hard to call. Germline V gives CDR1 SGHAT, CDR2 FQNNGV. Trimming removed 3 bases at V and 2 bases at J, with 11 bases between. There are 14 residues in the CDR3. CDR3 nucleotide sequence: TGTGCCAGCAGCTTTCTCCCAGGAACCTACGAGCAGTACTTC. Translated: CASSFLPGTYEQYF.

This chain joins TRBV18 and TRBJ2-7; 9 bases align to TRBD1. The trim removed 3 bases at V and 5 bases at J, leaving 5 bases unmatched. This CDR3 spans 14 amino acids. The germline gives CDR1 KGHSH, CDR2 LQKENI. The CDR3 bases are TGTGCCAGCTCACCCCGGGACAGGGACCACGAGCAGTACTTC. Translation gives CASSPRDRDHEQYF.

The CDR3 sequence: CASSHARRGAKTEAFF. The CDR3 DNA reads TGTGCCAGCAGCCATGCCCGGAGGGGTGCCAAAACTGAAGCTTTCTTT. The rearrangement uses TRBV14 and TRBJ1-1, with a possible D match to TRBD1 (5 bases). The CDR3 extends over 16 amino acids. The germline V gene has CDR1 SGHDN and CDR2 FVKESK. The V gene lost 3 bases and the J gene lost 5 bases, with 19 bases spanning the gap.

V usage is TRBV9 and J usage is TRBJ2-7, with D possibly TRBD2 on 5 matching bases. Germline V CDR1 and CDR2: SGDLS, YYNGEE. This CDR3 comprises 13 residues. Trimming removed 0 bases at V and 5 bases at J, with 9 bases between. The CDR3 sequence: CASSVDPGNEQYF. CDR3 nucleotides: TGTGCCAGCAGCGTAGATCCGGGGAACGAGCAGTACTTC.

J is TRBJ2-2 and V is TRBV6-4, with 12 bases fitting TRBD2. Germline V gives CDR1 MRHNA, CDR2 SNTAGT. CDR3 length: 16 amino acids. The V and J ends lost 6 bases and 4 bases, in that order; junction bases with no gene match: 6. The chain's CDR3 is CASSPKTSGGTGELFF. Written as DNA, the CDR3 is TGTGCCAGCAGCCCTAAGACTAGCGGGGGCACCGGGGAGCTGTTTTTT.